The source of this T cell receptor beta chain is a study of T cells after yellow fever vaccination (dated 2019 in TCRdb). In terms of the full investigation: The SMART-Seq v4 Ultra Low Input RNA kit was used to prepare libraries from fractions with low cell numbers. Blood samples were taken at several timepoints before and after primary and secondary immunization, and bulk PBMC replicates and cell subsets were isolated. To follow T-cell clones before and after primary and booster YFV17D yellow fever vaccination, bulk TCR alpha and beta repertoires were sequenced over time. Two healthy male donors, one aged 18 to 29 and one aged 30 to 40 years, made up the cohort.

CDR3 length: 13 amino acids, cysteine to phenylalanine. The sequence is cut down to CDR3 DNA, 39 bases in frame from base 1. The germline ends are 17 bases apart after V is trimmed by 7 bases and J by 5 bases. Via the germline V gene, CDR1 is SQVTM and CDR2 ANQGSEA. In light of the paper, this sample's treatment or condition label describes: live attenuated yellow fever vaccine strain. A standard Ficoll-Paque protocol was used to isolate PBMCs from peripheral blood. Dynabeads CD4 and CD8 positive selection kits were used to isolate the CD4 and CD8 T-cell fractions. RNA was extracted with TriZol from bulk PBMCs, CD4 and CD8 fractions, and dextramer-positive and dextramer-negative fractions. Paper-wide results and their limitations: Only two donors were included in the study, so the extent to which the findings can be generalized is limited. Compared with the primary T-cell response, the secondary T-cell response was faster but weaker, reaching its peak on day 5 rather than on day 15. A small share of clonotypes was detected in both CD4 and CD8 compartments, with the overlap likely arising from convergent recombination. Because abundant contaminating clonotypes from the bulk population could be contained in FACS-sorted repertoires, computational filtering was required. Most clones expanded after primary vaccination (96% of CD4 and roughly 88% of CD8) were re-detected after the booster, suggesting that broad memory maintenance occurred.

This clonotype was seen at least ten times. Which antigen it targets is not known. Base-call qualities are not available, and no considerably larger clone is one nucleotide away. TCR cDNA was synthesized by 5'RACE template switching, through which a universal primer site and unique molecular identifiers were introduced. cDNA synthesis was primed from both the TCR alpha and TCR beta constant segments. Libraries were amplified in two PCR steps, with sample barcodes and sequencing adapters added in the second step. Sequencing of libraries was performed on Illumina HiSeq 2500 (2x100 bp) or NovaSeq (2x150 bp). Under the source paper's analysis protocol: MIGEC was used to demultiplex reads and collapse the reads into UMI consensus sequences, and MiXCR was used for V(D)J alignment. Using edgeR on replicate PBMC samples, clonotypes were called vaccine-responding if FDR was below 0.01 and the log2 fold change was above 5 up to day 15. CD4 or CD8 identity was assigned to each bulk clonotype according to whether the clonotype was present at higher abundance in the sequenced CD4 repertoire or the sequenced CD8 repertoire. TCRdb handled the public reads itself, with Q25 trimming in fastp and clone calling in MiXCR, and kept productive beta chains. Merged by CDR3 protein, the rows form single entries marked with the most common genes and DNA. TCRdb's processing, not the authors', yielded these V and J calls. The sample table contains approximately 70,000 distinct CDR3 sequences; only one count was recorded for more than 6.5% of them. The ten largest clones take up more than 35% of the sample.

The V gene is TRBV29-1 and the J gene is TRBJ2-5; possibly the D gene is TRBD1, per 5 matching bases. This receptor was taken from a young man who received the YFV17D yellow fever vaccine. The sequenced sample was CD8+ T cells sorted from PBMCs, obtained roughly 45 days after the first yellow fever vaccination. Here the CDR3 is given as CSAQTGRRETQYF. The DNA sequence is TGCAGCGCCCAAACAGGAAGGCGGGAGACCCAGTACTTC.